This entry concerns a single T cell receptor (beta chain). Its antigen is not identified. CDR3 length: 14 amino acids. The ends lost 0 bases at V and 4 bases at J; junction bases unmatched: 2. CDR1 is SGHTA and CDR2 is FQGTGA in the germline V gene. The entry originates in a study of OX40 agonist ivuxolimab in advanced cancers. Whole-study context: Ivuxolimab doses were 0.01, 0.1, 0.3, 1.5, 3 or 10 mg/kg every 2 weeks. From about 23 to 85 years was the age range, with a mean of 60 years, and roughly 83% were male. Regarding the study as a whole: Some nonresponders likewise displayed low normalized T-cell clonal expansion.

Some clones are missing from TCRdb's copy, which holds only in-frame ones; the method was immunoSEQ multiplex PCR. This table holds some 70,000 clones, around nine tenths found once. This receptor was obtained from an adult with an advanced solid tumor such as melanoma, head and neck, liver or kidney cancer. This chain joins TRBV7-3 and TRBJ2-5; 7 bases map to TRBD2. This specimen was CD4+ or CD8+ T cells sorted from blood, taken in a trial of the OX40 agonist ivuxolimab. The CDR3 DNA reads TGTGCCAGCAGCTTAACGGGGAGGGGAGAGACCCAGTACTTC. Residues: CASSLTGRGETQYF.